The 21 T cell receptor beta chains below were found in one sample sequenced in a study of cytomegalovirus exposure and HLA in healthy donors. PCR was performed using 60 Vbeta and 13 Jbeta primers. Only in-frame clones appear in the TCRdb table, and some are missing; sequencing was by immunoSEQ multiplex PCR. Of 250,000 to 350,000 clones listed, approximately 90% were seen once; the top ten hold 2% to 3%. Input material: PBMCs. The receptors derive from a woman aged 18-29 years in good health and CMV-seronegative.

V is TRBV30 and J is TRBJ2-1; 8 bases are shared with TRBD2. Germline CDR1 is GTSNPN and CDR2 is SVGIG (reference sequence). This CDR3 comprises 14 residues. The ends lost 5 bases at V and 9 bases at J; junction bases unmatched: 12. The CDR3 DNA follows: TGTGCCTGGGGACGGGGGGGTCCTTTTCTTGAGCAGTTCTTC. It specifies CAWGRGGPFLEQFF.

The genes are TRBV7-9 and TRBJ2-1, with D tentatively TRBD2 (5 bases). The V end was cut by 1 base, the J end by 1 base, with 14 bases between. CDR3 length: 17 residues. The V gene's germline CDR1 is SEHNR and CDR2 FQNEAQ (reference sequence). The CDR3 protein is CASSLGPSGLSYNEQFF. As DNA, the CDR3 is TGTGCCAGCAGCTTAGGTCCCTCGGGATTGTCCTACAATGAGCAGTTCTTC.

V usage is TRBV7-3 and J usage is TRBJ2-3, with TRBD2 matching 7 bases. Germline V gene lookup returns CDR1 SGHTA and CDR2 FQGTGA. J gave up 0 bases and V 5 bases, and 5 bases lay outside the gene matches. The CDR3 is 15 amino acids. CDR3 sequence (DNA): TGTGCCAGCAGCAGATTAGCGGGTAGCACAGATACGCAGTATTTT. Translated, it gives CASSRLAGSTDTQYF.

This chain links TRBV6-1 with TRBJ1-1; perhaps TRBD1 as D (6 bases). V was cut by 4 bases and J by 1 base, with 13 bases left in between. CDR1 and CDR2 (germline): MNHNS, SASEGT. This CDR3 comprises 15 residues. The CDR3, as DNA: TGTGCCAGCAGTGTTTCTCAGGGGAGGAACACTGAAGCTTTCTTT. The encoded protein is CASSVSQGRNTEAFF.

The chain links TRBV6-6 to TRBJ2-7, with TRBD1 matching 7 bases. V lost 6 bases to trimming and J lost 4 bases; unmatched junction nucleotides: 12. The CDR3 loop spans 15 amino acids. The V gene's germline CDR1 is MNHNY and CDR2 SVGAGI (reference sequence). The CDR3 DNA reads as TGTGCCAGCAGGAAAACCGGGACAGAGGGATACGAGCAGTACTTC. This codes for CASRKTGTEGYEQYF.

The chain is built from TRBV28 and TRBJ1-5; unclear D gene. Germline-derived CDR1 and CDR2 are MDHEN and SYDVKM. The V end lost 7 bases, the J end lost 6 bases, and 22 bases lay between the germline ends. CDR3 size: 16 residues. CDR3 residues: CASTLRGGLAGQPQHF. The CDR3 DNA is TGTGCCAGCACACTTAGAGGAGGTCTTGCGGGTCAGCCCCAGCATTTT.

The CDR3 reads CASSSLTGKRYSPLHF. CDR3 coding DNA: TGTGCCAGCAGCAGCTTGACAGGGAAAAGGTATTCACCCCTCCACTTT. The rearrangement uses TRBV13 and TRBJ1-6; 7 bases fit TRBD1. Germline V gene data show CDR1 as PRHDT and CDR2 as FYEKMQ (reference sequence). The J segment lost 8 bases and the V segment lost 5 bases, leaving 12 bases of the junction unmatched. This CDR3 contains 16 residues.

This clone was seen only once. The chain uses TRBV19 and TRBJ2-3; 7 bases are shared with TRBD1. The germline CDR1 and CDR2 sequences are LNHDA and SQIVND (reference sequence). The J segment lost 4 bases and the V segment lost 2 bases, leaving 0 bases of the junction unmatched. This CDR3 has 13 amino acids. The CDR3 nucleotides are TGTGCCAGTAGTATACAGGGGGCAGATACGCAGTATTTT. Translation gives CASSIQGADTQYF.

V usage is TRBV19 and J usage is TRBJ2-1; 8 bases are shared with TRBD2. The V gene end was trimmed by 5 bases and the J gene end by 5 bases; junction bases not matched to a gene: 14. Per germline, CDR1 LNHDA and CDR2 SQIVND (reference sequence). This CDR3 has 17 residues. The CDR3 DNA reads TGTGCCAGTAGTGCGATACGCCCTGAAGCGGGGGACAATGAGCAGTTCTTC. This codes for CASSAIRPEAGDNEQFF.

The gene calls are TRBV7-8 and TRBJ1-6; 10 nucleotides agree with TRBD1. The germline V gene encodes CDR1 SGHVS and CDR2 FQNEAQ. Germline trimming cut 0 bases from V and 9 bases from J; bases unmatched to any gene: 2. The CDR3 has 15 amino acids. In DNA, the CDR3 is TGTGCCAGCAGCTTAGCGGGACAGGGGATTTCACCCCTCCACTTT. As protein: CASSLAGQGISPLHF.

The chain employs TRBV6-5 and TRBJ2-3; 10 positions agree with TRBD2. CDR1 and CDR2 (germline): MNHEY, SVGAGI. With V trimmed by 0 bases and J by 6 bases, 6 bases remained unmatched. The CDR3 has 16 amino acids. CDR3 in DNA: TGTGCCAGCAGTTACTCAGGACTAGCGGTTCGGGATACGCAGTATTTT. It yields the protein CASSYSGLAVRDTQYF.

V is TRBV29-1 and J is TRBJ2-7; TRBD2 matches 7 bases. The V and J ends lost 7 bases and 0 bases, in that order; junction bases with no gene match: 6. The CDR3 loop spans 13 amino acids. Germline V gene data show CDR1 as SQVTM and CDR2 as ANQGSEA. The CDR3 DNA is TGCAGCGCGGGGGGTCTCCTCTCCTACGAGCAGTACTTC. Residues: CSAGGLLSYEQYF.

This chain uses TRBV5-1 with TRBJ2-1; 8 positions agree with TRBD1. V shed 5 bases, J shed 6 bases, and the junction held 7 bases outside the gene matches. Germline V CDR1 and CDR2: SGHRS, YFSETQ. The CDR3 sequence is 14 residues long. The CDR3 spells CASSHSDRGNEQFF. The CDR3 DNA follows: TGCGCCAGCAGTCATTCAGACAGGGGCAATGAGCAGTTCTTC.

This chain uses TRBV5-6 with TRBJ1-6; D unclear. V gave up 6 bases and J gave up 5 bases, with 21 bases separating them. CDR1 is SGHDT, CDR2 YYEEEE, per germline. The CDR3 is 17 amino acids. The CDR3 reads CASILLRTAEDNSPLHF. In DNA form, the CDR3 reads TGTGCCAGCATCCTTTTGCGGACTGCAGAAGATAATTCACCCCTCCACTTT.

This chain links TRBV6-5 with TRBJ2-7, with TRBD2 matching 8 bases. This CDR3 region has 16 residues. J lost 4 bases, V lost 2 bases, and 10 bases had no gene match. Germline V gene sequence: CDR1 MNHEY, CDR2 SVGAGI. The DNA of the CDR3 is TGTGCCAGCAGTTACGCCGTTGTAGCGGGAACTTACGAGCAGTACTTC. Its translation is CASSYAVVAGTYEQYF.

V is TRBV11-2 and J is TRBJ2-3, with a tentative D call TRBD2 (7 bases). V dropped 2 bases and J dropped 2 bases, with 17 bases sitting between them. This CDR3 is 17 amino acids long. Germline CDR1 SGHAT, CDR2 FQNNGV. The chain's CDR3 is CASSLNWAGANTDTQYF. The CDR3 nucleotides read TGTGCCAGCAGCTTAAATTGGGCGGGGGCGAACACAGATACGCAGTATTTT.

The J gene is TRBJ2-7, the V gene TRBV27; D remains ambiguous. The V gene lost 3 bases and the J gene lost 3 bases, with 12 bases spanning the gap. The CDR3 has 14 residues. Germline lookup yields CDR1 MNHEY and CDR2 SMNVEV (reference sequence). The CDR3 nucleotides are TGTGCCAGCAGTTTTGGGCAGCCCTTCTACGAGCAGTACTTC. It codes for CASSFGQPFYEQYF.

The chain links TRBV5-1 to TRBJ1-6; D is unclear. With 0 bases removed from V and 6 bases from J, the gap between germline ends came to 10 bases. The CDR3 is made up of 15 amino acids. Looked up from germline, CDR1 is SGHRS and CDR2 is YFSETQ. In DNA, the CDR3 is TGCGCCAGCAGCTTGGGGCTGGGAGGTAATTCACCCCTCCACTTT. This translates into CASSLGLGGNSPLHF.

This clone was seen more than once but under ten times. The chain uses TRBV5-6 and TRBJ2-1; 11 bases fit TRBD2. The junction had 5 bases not matched to a gene; V was cut back by 7 bases and J by 5 bases. Per the germline V gene, CDR1 is SGHDT and CDR2 is YYEEEE. The CDR3 totals 14 residues. CDR3 sequence (DNA): TGTGCCAGCCGTAAACTAGCGGGGGACAATGAGCAGTTCTTC. Its protein product is CASRKLAGDNEQFF.

The V and J genes are TRBV29-1 and TRBJ1-2; 11 bases fit TRBD1. V dropped 4 bases and J dropped 7; count of bases not matched to a gene: 8. In germline, CDR1 is SQVTM, CDR2 ANQGSEA. This CDR3 spans 14 amino acids. The CDR3 coding sequence is TGCAGCGTTGGATCGGGACAGGGGGTGTTTGGCTACACCTTC. Translated: CSVGSGQGVFGYTF. The full variable domain, in which reference TRBV29-1 and TRBJ1-2 provide the parts outside the CDR3, is SAVISQKPSRDICQRGTSLTIQCQVDSQVTMMFWYRQQPGQSLTLIATANQGSEATYESGFVIDKFPISRPNLTFSTLTVSNMSPEDSSIYLCSVGSGQGVFGYTFGSGTRLTVV.

The rearrangement links TRBV9 to TRBJ2-1; D not resolved. CDR1 SGDLS and CDR2 YYNGEE come from the germline V gene. V lost 4 bases to trimming and J lost 4 bases, with 12 bases between them. This CDR3 is 14 amino acids long. The CDR3: CASSPGGGYNEQFF. CDR3 nucleotides: TGTGCCAGCAGCCCCGGTGGCGGATACAATGAGCAGTTCTTC.